The 24 T cell receptor beta chains in this list originate from one sample, sequenced in a study of T cell repertoires in cytomegalovirus infection. TCRdb reanalysed the reads using MiXCR and keeps one entry per CDR3 protein. The table lists about 160,000 distinct CDR3 sequences, roughly 17% of them singletons, with 18% in the top ten. What was sequenced was CD8+ T cells from PBMCs. The receptor source for this set is a human donor in good health (CMV status not recorded). Some clones in this sample may be carry-over from other donors' samples.

This clonotype was recorded at least ten times. The CDR3 DNA reads TGTGCCAGCAGCCCACGGATGGCAGCGAACACCGGGGAGCTGTTTTTT. Encoded protein: CASSPRMAANTGELFF. This chain uses TRBV7-9 with TRBJ2-2, with D hard to call. The CDR3 runs to 16 residues. Germline values: CDR1 SEHNR, CDR2 FQNEAQ (reference sequence). The ends were cut back, 5 bases at V and 0 bases at J, with 13 bases in the middle. Full variable domain (remainder filled in from reference TRBV7-9 and TRBJ2-2): DTGVSQNPRHKITKRGQNVTFRCDPISEHNRLYWYRQTLGQGPEFLTYFQNEAQLEKSRLLSDRFSAERPKGSFSTLEIQRTEQGDSAMYLCASSPRMAANTGELFFGEGSRLTVL.

The chain recombines TRBV6-2 or TRBV6-3 with TRBJ2-1; D call uncertain. In germline, CDR1 is MNHEY, CDR2 SVGEGT. Trimming pared 4 bases from V and 1 base from J, leaving 5 bases between. This CDR3 is built from 13 residues. CDR3 loop: CASSSYSYNEQFF. The CDR3 DNA follows: TGTGCCAGCAGTTCTTATTCCTACAATGAGCAGTTCTTC.

This clonotype appeared a few times. This chain links TRBV28 with TRBJ2-1, with TRBD2 matching over 9 bases. In germline, CDR1 is MDHEN, CDR2 SYDVKM. The CDR3 contains 15 residues. V was pared by 6 bases and J by 5 bases, with 8 bases of the junction left unmatched. CDR3 DNA: TGTGCCAGCAGCCCTCTGACTAGCGGCAACAATGAGCAGTTCTTC. Translating gives CASSPLTSGNNEQFF.

This chain connects TRBV6-2 or TRBV6-3 to TRBJ2-1; TRBD2 matches at 10 bases. This CDR3 has 19 amino acids. From germline, CDR1 is MNHEY and CDR2 SVGEGT. After removal of 2 bases from V and 6 bases from J, the junction contained 16 bases not matched to a gene. The CDR3 DNA reads TGTGCCAGCAGTTACGGGACGGGAGCGGGAGGGCCGATTGGCAATGAGCAGTTCTTC. Protein: CASSYGTGAGGPIGNEQFF.

This clonotype has just a few counts. This chain uses TRBV7-9 with TRBJ2-3; 9 nucleotides align to TRBD2. This CDR3 is built from 17 residues. Per germline, CDR1 SEHNR and CDR2 FQNEAQ (reference sequence). The V and J ends lost 3 bases and 2 bases, in that order; junction bases with no gene match: 9. The CDR3 spells CASSFAGGASPTDTQYF. CDR3 in DNA: TGTGCCAGCAGCTTCGCGGGGGGGGCCTCTCCCACAGATACGCAGTATTTT.

This clonotype has more than one count but fewer than ten. V gene TRBV7-9 combines with J gene TRBJ1-5; D gene unclear. Per germline, CDR1 SEHNR and CDR2 FQNEAQ (reference sequence). The CDR3 is made up of 13 amino acids. Between the trimmed V and J ends, which lost 5 bases and 2 bases, there was a span of 7 bases. CDR3 nucleotides: TGTGCCAGCAGCCCCCGCGGCAATCAGCCCCAGCATTTT. Translation: CASSPRGNQPQHF.

This clonotype was observed a handful of times. The genes are TRBV6-5 and TRBJ2-1; D gene ambiguous. The CDR3 totals 15 residues. Trimming shortened V by 2 bases and J by 9 bases, and 17 bases separated the two germline ends. Per the germline V gene, CDR1 is MNHEY and CDR2 is SVGAGI. The CDR3 DNA follows: TGTGCCAGCAGTTACAGCGAAACATTGGGCAGTGAGCAGTTCTTC. Its translation: CASSYSETLGSEQFF.

This clonotype was seen at least ten times. The CDR3 DNA is TGTGCCAGCAGCTTAAATGCAGGTCCTCCCTACGAGCAGTACTTC. Translation gives CASSLNAGPPYEQYF. J is TRBJ2-7 and V is TRBV7-2; D remains unclear. This CDR3 region has 15 residues. Germline values: CDR1 SGHTA, CDR2 FQGNSA. V was trimmed by 2 bases and J by 2 bases, leaving 13 bases between them.

V usage is TRBV5-6 and J usage is TRBJ2-7, with D perhaps TRBD2 (6 bases). The V end was cut by 4 bases, the J end by 5 bases, with 16 bases between. CDR1 and CDR2 from the germline V gene are SGHDT and YYEEEE. This CDR3 is 14 amino acids long. For the CDR3, the DNA is TGTGCCAGCAGCCTCGGTGGGGGACTCCACGAGCAGTACTTC. This gives the protein CASSLGGGLHEQYF. Full variable domain (rest looked up from reference TRBV5-6 and TRBJ2-7): DAGVTQSPTHLIKTRGQQVTLRCSPKSGHDTVSWYQQALGQGPQFIFQYYEEEERQRGNFPDRFSGHQFPNYSSELNVNALLLGDSALYLCASSLGGGLHEQYFGPGTRLTVT.

This clonotype was seen a handful of times. The chain uses TRBV19 and TRBJ1-1, with D unclear. Between the trimmed V and J ends, which lost 0 bases and 5 bases, there was a span of 7 bases. This CDR3 is built from 13 residues. The germline CDR1 and CDR2 sequences are LNHDA and SQIVND (reference sequence). CDR3 protein: CASSIDRGTEAFF. In DNA form, the CDR3 reads TGTGCCAGTAGTATAGATCGCGGAACTGAAGCTTTCTTT.

This clonotype was observed a handful of times. This chain uses TRBV19 with TRBJ2-7; a weak D match, TRBD2 (7 bases). This CDR3 has 14 residues. Trimming left V 1 base short and J 6 bases short, with 13 bases between. The germline gives CDR1 LNHDA, CDR2 SQIVND (reference sequence). CDR3 sequence: CASSIARGACEQYF. Here the CDR3 DNA reads TGTGCCAGTAGTATAGCTCGGGGGGCCTGCGAGCAGTACTTC.

This clonotype has only a few counts. The chain combines TRBV7-2 with TRBJ2-5; D is unresolved. Per germline, CDR1 SGHTA and CDR2 FQGNSA. Trimming removed 5 bases at V and 2 bases at J, with 12 bases between. The CDR3 loop spans 14 amino acids. The CDR3 protein is CASSHWTEQETQYF. In nucleotides, the CDR3 is TGTGCCAGCAGCCACTGGACGGAACAAGAGACCCAGTACTTC.

The chain recombines TRBV25-1 with TRBJ1-5, with D unresolved. Trimming cost V 2 bases and J 2 bases, with 7 bases left between them. This CDR3 spans 14 amino acids. Germline V gives CDR1 MGHDK, CDR2 SYGVNS. The CDR3 nucleotides are TGTGCCAGCAGTGAAGGTGGTCGCAATCAGCCCCAGCATTTT. Translating it yields CASSEGGRNQPQHF.

Only a few counts were recorded for this clonotype. This chain links TRBV4-2 with TRBJ1-5; D might be TRBD1 (5 bases). The V end lost 4 bases, the J end lost 5 bases, and 18 bases lay between the germline ends. The CDR3 spans 16 residues. Germline CDR1 is LGHNA and CDR2 is YNFKEQ. The CDR3 protein is CASSLHRMTGDQPQHF. Here the CDR3 DNA reads TGTGCCAGCAGCCTACACCGAATGACGGGGGATCAGCCCCAGCATTTT.

This clonotype was seen only a few times. CDR3 sequence reads: CASSSRDLEAFF. As DNA, the CDR3 is TGTGCCAGCAGCTCCCGGGACTTGGAAGCTTTCTTT. The V call is TRBV7-9, the J call TRBJ1-1; maybe TRBD1 (5 bases). Deletions cut 4 bases from V and 8 bases from J, with 11 bases between. Germline V gene sequence: CDR1 SEHNR, CDR2 FQNEAQ (reference sequence). This CDR3 contains 12 residues. Together with reference TRBV7-9 and TRBJ1-1, the CDR3 gives the full variable domain: DTGVSQNPRHKITKRGQNVTFRCDPISEHNRLYWYRQTLGQGPEFLTYFQNEAQLEKSRLLSDRFSAERPKGSFSTLEIQRTEQGDSAMYLCASSSRDLEAFFGQGTRLTVV.

The chain joins TRBV2 to TRBJ2-7; D unclear. The germline V gene encodes CDR1 SNHLY and CDR2 FYNNEI. The CDR3 runs to 19 residues. Trimming pared 6 bases from V and 2 bases from J, leaving 29 bases between. The CDR3 loop reads CASRAKQQDARSTTYEQYF. CDR3 bases: TGTGCCAGCAGGGCTAAACAGCAGGACGCACGGTCAACAACCTACGAGCAGTACTTC.

This clonotype was counted between two and nine times. One end of the junction does not line up with germline, which may come from a read error. The J gene is TRBJ1-1, the V gene TRBV29-1; D call uncertain. CDR3 length: 14 amino acids. The germline gives CDR1 SQVTM, CDR2 ANQGSEA. The CDR3 coding sequence is TGCAGCGTTGTCGAGATGAACAAGGGTCTCCGACACACGTTT. Protein sequence: CSVVEMNKGLRHTF.

This chain joins TRBV28 and TRBJ2-1, with D perhaps matching TRBD2 (6 bases). CDR1 is MDHEN, CDR2 SYDVKM, per germline. The V gene lost 6 bases and the J gene lost 4 bases, with 16 bases spanning the gap. The CDR3 spans 15 residues. The CDR3: CASSITGDFYNEQFF. The DNA for the CDR3 is TGTGCCAGCAGCATTACTGGGGACTTTTACAATGAGCAGTTCTTC. The full variable domain, its missing parts supplied by reference TRBV28 and TRBJ2-1, is DVKVTQSSRYLVKRTGEKVFLECVQDMDHENMFWYRQDPGLGLRLIYFSYDVKMKEKGDIPEGYSVSREKKERFSLILESASTNQTSMYLCASSITGDFYNEQFFGPGTRLTVL.

This clonotype was detected a few times. The chain recombines TRBV7-6 with TRBJ2-2; D is unclear. Per germline, CDR1 SGHVS and CDR2 FNYEAQ. This CDR3 contains 13 residues. V was clipped by 3 bases and J by 1 base, with 3 bases between them. The CDR3 sequence is CASSFENTGELFF. CDR3 DNA: TGTGCCAGCAGCTTTGAGAACACCGGGGAGCTGTTTTTT.

This clonotype was counted a few times. The chain carries TRBV7-3 and TRBJ2-2, with D hard to call. CDR1 SGHTA and CDR2 FQGTGA come from the germline V gene. The CDR3 has 13 amino acids. V lost 3 bases to trimming and J lost 4 bases, with 6 bases between them. CDR3 sequence reads: CASSLAGTGELFF. In DNA, the CDR3 is TGTGCCAGCAGCTTGGCAGGCACCGGGGAGCTGTTTTTT.

V usage is TRBV7-2 and J usage is TRBJ2-3; possibly TRBD2 for D (5 bases). Trimming left V 1 base short and J 6 bases short, with 11 bases between. This CDR3 has 14 residues. Per germline, CDR1 SGHTA and CDR2 FQGNSA. The CDR3 spells CASSLERMGDTQYF. In DNA form, the CDR3 reads TGTGCCAGCAGCTTAGAGCGGATGGGGGATACGCAGTATTTT.

This rearrangement joins TRBV6-5 to TRBJ2-7; D possibly corresponds to TRBD1 (6 bases). Germline V lookup: CDR1 MNHEY, CDR2 SVGAGI. Trimming removed 2 bases at V and 6 bases at J, with 11 bases between. The CDR3 has 13 amino acids. The CDR3 nucleotides read TGTGCCAGCAGTTACCGGACGACAGGCGAGCAGTACTTC. As protein: CASSYRTTGEQYF.

The chain joins TRBV6-5 to TRBJ2-5; D call uncertain. Trimming pared 6 bases from V and 10 bases from J, leaving 18 bases between. CDR3 length equals 13 residues. Germline V lookup: CDR1 MNHEY, CDR2 SVGAGI. This CDR3 reads CASSYDGGGHQYF. In nucleotides, the CDR3 is TGTGCCAGCAGCTATGACGGCGGTGGGCACCAGTACTTC.

This clonotype has more than one count but fewer than ten. This chain joins TRBV28 and TRBJ1-2; unclear D gene. V was trimmed by 6 bases and J by 7 bases, leaving 15 bases between them. Germline values: CDR1 MDHEN, CDR2 SYDVKM. This CDR3 has 13 residues. Here the CDR3 DNA reads TGTGCCAGCAGCCGCCCGGGGAAGGGTGGCTACACCTTC. This sequence encodes CASSRPGKGGYTF.